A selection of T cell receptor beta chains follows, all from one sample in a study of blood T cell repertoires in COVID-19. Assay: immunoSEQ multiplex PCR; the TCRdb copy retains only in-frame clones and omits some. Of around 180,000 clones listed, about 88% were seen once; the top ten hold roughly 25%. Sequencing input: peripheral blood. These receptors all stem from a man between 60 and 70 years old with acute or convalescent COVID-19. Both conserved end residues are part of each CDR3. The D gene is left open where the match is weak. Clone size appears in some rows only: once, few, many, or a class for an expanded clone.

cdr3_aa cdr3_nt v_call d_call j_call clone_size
CAWSVNRQGAGEKLFF TGTGCCTGGAGTGTGAACCGACAGGGGGCGGGAGAAAAACTGTTTTTT TRBV30 TRBD1 TRBJ1-4 .
CASSLGRVRRGKDTEAFF TGTGCCAGCAGCTTAGGAAGGGTTCGGAGGGGAAAGGACACTGAAGCTTTCTTT TRBV11-3 . TRBJ1-1 .
CATSLASGRWEQFF TGTGCCACCAGTTTGGCTAGCGGGAGATGGGAGCAGTTCTTC TRBV24-1 TRBD2 TRBJ2-1 .
CASSPPRGETQYF TGTGCCAGCAGCCCCCCAAGGGGAGAGACCCAGTACTTC TRBV9 . TRBJ2-5 .
CASSDRTGDFEKLFF TGTGCCAGCAGCGACCGGACAGGGGACTTTGAAAAACTGTTTTTT TRBV5-6 TRBD1 TRBJ1-4 .
CASSQEVRGSEAFF TGTGCCAGCAGCCAAGAGGTCCGGGGGTCAGAAGCTTTCTTT TRBV3-1/TRBV3-2 . TRBJ1-1 .
CASSSSGTVGEKLFF TGTGCCAGCAGCTCATCCGGGACAGTCGGAGAAAAACTGTTTTTT TRBV7-9 TRBD1 TRBJ1-4 once
CASRGGTKTNTEAFF TGTGCCAGTAGGGGAGGGACAAAGACGAACACTGAAGCTTTCTTT TRBV19 . TRBJ1-1 .
CASSLGTGSGKLFF TGTGCCAGCAGCTTGGGGACAGGGAGTGGGAAACTGTTTTTT TRBV11-3 TRBD1 TRBJ1-4 .
CASSMSFSYEQYF TGTGCCAGTAGTATGAGCTTCTCCTACGAGCAGTACTTC TRBV19 . TRBJ2-7 .
CASSPAGSNQPQHF TGTGCCAGCAGCCCCGCCGGGAGCAATCAGCCCCAGCATTTT TRBV5-4 . TRBJ1-5 .
CASSRGYSNQPQHF TGTGCCAGCAGCCGCGGGTATAGCAATCAGCCCCAGCATTTT TRBV6-2/TRBV6-3 . TRBJ1-5 once
CATSDLPLEGEEEKLFF TGTGCCACCAGTGATTTGCCCCTCGAGGGGGAAGAGGAAAAACTGTTTTTT TRBV24-1 . TRBJ1-4 .
CASSEALLAGESNEQFF TGTGCCAGCAGTGAAGCGCTACTAGCGGGGGAGAGCAATGAGCAGTTCTTC TRBV6-1 TRBD2 TRBJ2-1 .
CASSKGTGASPLHF TGTGCCAGCAGTAAAGGGACTGGGGCCTCACCCCTCCACTTT TRBV3-1/TRBV3-2 . TRBJ1-6 .
CASSLGSLYNSPLHF TGTGCCAGTAGTTTGGGCAGCCTCTATAATTCACCCCTCCACTTT TRBV19 . TRBJ1-6 .
CASSSDLSYHNEQFF TGTGCCAGCAGCTCAGACTTATCGTACCACAATGAGCAGTTCTTC TRBV7-8 . TRBJ2-1 .
CASSVVASGTDTQYF TGTGCCAGCAGCGTAGTGGCTAGCGGAACAGATACGCAGTATTTT TRBV9 TRBD2 TRBJ2-3 .
CAWSDSNTYEQYF TGTGCCTGGAGCGACTCGAATACCTACGAGCAGTACTTC TRBV30 . TRBJ2-7 .
CASRRGNQPQHF TGTGCCAGCAGAAGGGGTAATCAGCCCCAGCATTTT TRBV12-3/TRBV12-4 . TRBJ1-5 .
CSVMTTGSYTF TGCAGCGTCATGACTACAGGGTCCTACACCTTC TRBV29-1 . TRBJ1-2 .
CSAGQGNTGELFF TGCAGCGCGGGACAGGGAAACACCGGGGAGCTGTTTTTT TRBV29-1 TRBD1 TRBJ2-2 .
CASSVGLYRGDYTGELFF TGTGCCAGCAGCGTAGGTCTCTACAGGGGTGATTACACCGGGGAGCTGTTTTTT TRBV9 TRBD1 TRBJ2-2 .
CATSDRFEAFF TGTGCCACCAGTGATCGTTTTGAAGCTTTCTTT TRBV24-1 . TRBJ1-1 .
CASSLGPDRGRVNSPLHF TGTGCCAGCAGCTTGGGGCCAGACAGGGGGCGGGTGAATTCACCCCTCCACTTT TRBV7-2 TRBD1 TRBJ1-6 .
CAWSPTRKETQYF TGTGCCTGGAGTCCGACTCGGAAAGAGACCCAGTACTTC TRBV30 . TRBJ2-5 .
CASRGQEYTGELFF TGTGCCAGCAGAGGACAGGAATACACCGGGGAGCTGTTTTTT TRBV2 TRBD1 TRBJ2-2 .
CASSNRDSEAFF TGTGCCAGTAGTAATCGGGACAGTGAAGCTTTCTTT TRBV19 TRBD1 TRBJ1-1 .
CASSRTGGPGEKLFF TGTGCCAGCAGCAGAACAGGGGGGCCGGGGGAAAAACTGTTTTTT TRBV11-2 TRBD1 TRBJ1-4 .
CASSPRALAGTYEQYF TGTGCCAGCAGCCCCCGGGCACTAGCGGGCACCTACGAGCAGTACTTC TRBV14 TRBD2 TRBJ2-7 .
CASSSGQGRRNEQFF TGCGCCAGCAGCTCGGGACAGGGTCGTCGCAATGAGCAGTTCTTC TRBV5-1 TRBD1 TRBJ2-1 few
CATSDLGSTPGEQYF TGTGCCACCAGTGACTTGGGGTCTACGCCGGGGGAGCAGTACTTC TRBV24-1 . TRBJ2-7 .
CATSRDGKSGSGEQFF TGTGCCACCAGCAGAGATGGAAAAAGCGGGAGCGGTGAGCAGTTCTTC TRBV15 TRBD2 TRBJ2-1 .
CASSSQQGLEAFF TGTGCCAGCAGCTCCCAACAGGGGCTGGAGGCTTTCTTT TRBV9 TRBD1 TRBJ1-1 .
CASSPSVETQYF TGTGCCAGCAGCCCCTCGGTTGAGACCCAGTACTTC TRBV6-2/TRBV6-3 . TRBJ2-5 .
CASSVDREKLFF TGTGCCAGCAGCGTGGACAGGGAGAAACTGTTTTTT TRBV5-4 TRBD1 TRBJ1-4 .
CASSISGTGSYGYTF TGTGCCAGCAGCATCAGTGGTACAGGGAGTTATGGCTACACCTTC TRBV7-2 . TRBJ1-2 .
CASSYESSQYF TGTGCCAGCAGTTACGAGAGTTCTCAGTACTTC TRBV6-5 . TRBJ2-5 .
CASSYSGGSGGYTF TGTGCCAGCAGTTACTCGGGGGGGAGCGGTGGCTACACCTTC TRBV6-6 . TRBJ1-2 .
CASSYSASETQYF TGTGCCAGCAGTTATAGTGCTTCTGAGACCCAGTACTTC TRBV2 . TRBJ2-5 .
CASSPGGDQPQHF TGTGCCAGCAGCCCGGGGGGGGATCAGCCCCAGCATTTT TRBV7-9 . TRBJ1-5 .
CASSRRPGQTSYEQYF TGTGCCAGCTCACGGAGGCCCGGACAGACCTCCTACGAGCAGTACTTC TRBV18 . TRBJ2-7 once
CATSALGRTGELFF TGTGCCACCAGTGCCTTGGGGAGGACCGGGGAGCTGTTTTTT TRBV24-1 . TRBJ2-2 .
CASSLDLSDTGAFF TGTGCCAGCAGCCTGGACCTTTCGGACACTGGGGCTTTCTTT TRBV5-4 . TRBJ1-1 .
CASSPGTSSNPNTEAFF TGTGCCAGCAGCCCTGGGACTTCCAGTAACCCGAACACTGAAGCTTTCTTT TRBV5-8 . TRBJ1-1 .
CASSLIQGANGYTF TGCGCCAGCAGCTTGATACAGGGGGCAAATGGCTACACCTTC TRBV5-1 TRBD1 TRBJ1-2 few
CSAAHRVDWAEAFF TGCAGCGCCGCTCACAGGGTAGATTGGGCCGAAGCTTTCTTT TRBV29-1 . TRBJ1-1 .
CASSQGGNQETQYF TGTGCCAGCAGCCAAGGAGGGAATCAAGAGACCCAGTACTTC TRBV3-1/TRBV3-2 . TRBJ2-5 .
CASSDTGANTEAFF TGTGCCAGCAGTGATACAGGAGCTAACACTGAAGCTTTCTTT TRBV6-1 . TRBJ1-1 .
CASSDFIRGTHNQPQHF TGTGCCAGCAGTGATTTTATTAGGGGGACCCACAATCAGCCCCAGCATTTT TRBV25-1 . TRBJ1-5 .